Listed here is a single TCR beta chain. Clones were read by immunoSEQ multiplex PCR, and TCRdb kept only the in-frame ones, dropping some. Of 45,000 to 70,000 clones listed, around 90% are singletons. The sample comes from a study of T cell changes during pregnancy in multiple sclerosis. Sequenced material: CD4+ T cells from peripheral blood mononuclear cells, taken in the second trimester of pregnancy. This receptor was obtained from a female donor with multiple sclerosis, enrolled in a pregnancy study.

This CDR3 is CASSRQGISGNTIYF. In DNA, the CDR3 is TGTGCCAGCAGTAGACAGGGGATCTCTGGAAACACCATATATTTT. V and J are TRBV2 and TRBJ1-3; 8 bases align to TRBD1. The germline V gene encodes CDR1 SNHLY and CDR2 FYNNEI. The CDR3 is 15 amino acids. The V gene end was trimmed by 5 bases and the J gene end by 0 bases; junction bases not matched to a gene: 3.